This entry is about one T cell receptor beta chain. Its specificity is unknown. It is likely a read error, because the conserved phenylalanine at the end of the CDR3 is missing. The CDR3 has 14 residues. Germline CDR1 reads DFQATT; CDR2 reads SNEGSKA (reference sequence). This sample stems from a study of T-cell reconstitution after alpha-beta-depleted transplantation in children. Unique molecular identifiers were built into the TCRbeta library. TCRdb reprocessed the PCR reads with MiXCR, giving one entry per CDR3 protein. The data hold over 200,000 distinct CDR3 sequences, with around 9.9% observed a single time. Study-wide points: Expanded clones from the graft, numbering several hundred, reportedly supplied alpha-beta T cells about two months after transplant.

This chain uses TRBV20-1 with TRBJ2-3; 12 nucleotides align to TRBD2. The material was PBMCs, obtained before TCRalphabeta/CD19-depleted stem cell transplant. This receptor was obtained from a child younger than two with acute myeloid leukemia, due to receive a stem cell transplant. CDR3 DNA: TGCAGCGCACCTACTAGCGGGAGGTATGATACGCAGTATTCT. This translates into CSAPTSGRYDTQYS.